This entry lists 10 T cell receptor beta chains sequenced from one sample in a study of Ad26.COV2.S vaccination and SARS-CoV-2 variants (dated by TCRdb to 2020 to 2022). Libraries were prepared through the immunoSEQ multiplex PCR assay. TCRdb obtained this table from immuneACCESS and retained in-frame rearrangements with V and J assigned. These tables miss some clones; where compared with another copy, unresolved V genes account for less than half of the shortfall, and the remainder is unexplained. Recorded for this sample are some 250,000 clones; roughly 90% of them occurred a single time. The ten largest clones represent about 10% of the sample. This specimen's treatment or condition label, per the study, means: some 19 received Ad26.COV2.S at low or high dose, single or two shots; 5 received placebo; per-sample allocation not given. For vaccine and placebo recipients, the sequenced repertoires came from samples collected on day 63 after the first injection.

The sample was peripheral blood, taken in a trial of Ad26.COV2.S vaccine versus placebo. The receptor set was obtained from a person between 18 and 60 years old who received the Ad26.COV2.S COVID-19 vaccine or a placebo.

This chain uses TRBV27 with TRBJ2-7; no clear D. Trimming cost V 3 bases and J 4 bases, with 13 bases left between them. The CDR3 extends over 14 amino acids. Looked up from germline, CDR1 is MNHEY and CDR2 is SMNVEV (reference sequence). CDR3: CASSFASDGYEQYF. CDR3 sequence (DNA): TGTGCCAGCAGTTTTGCCTCTGACGGTTACGAGCAGTACTTC.

The chain carries TRBV4-1 and TRBJ2-7; a possible D gene is TRBD2 (5 bases). V lost 3 bases to trimming and J lost 1 base, with 10 bases between them. This CDR3 is built from 14 residues. CDR1 and CDR2 (germline): MGHRA, YSYEKL. DNA of the CDR3: TGCGCCAGCAGCCACCCTACTAGGTCCTACGAGCAGTACTTC. This encodes CASSHPTRSYEQYF.

The rearrangement uses TRBV9 and TRBJ1-4; tentatively, D is TRBD1 (6 bases). This CDR3 contains 15 residues. Trimming left V 4 bases short and J 5 bases short, with 15 bases between. Germline V gene sequence: CDR1 SGDLS, CDR2 YYNGEE. The CDR3 loop is CASSLGGQLNEKLFF. DNA for the CDR3: TGTGCCAGCAGCCTTGGAGGACAGCTAAATGAAAAACTGTTTTTT.

The chain couples TRBV28 to TRBJ2-7, with D maybe TRBD2 (5 bases). CDR3 length: 13 residues. V lost 3 bases, J lost 3 bases, and 9 bases lay in between. Germline CDR1 MDHEN, CDR2 SYDVKM. For the CDR3, the DNA is TGTGCCAGCAGTTTCTGGACTGACTACGAGCAGTACTTC. This sequence encodes CASSFWTDYEQYF.

This clone showed up just a few times. This chain joins TRBV2 and TRBJ2-7; 8 bases line up with TRBD2. The CDR3 totals 14 residues. Trimming took 3 bases from V and 2 from J; bases not matched to a gene: 3. The V gene's germline CDR1 is SNHLY and CDR2 FYNNEI. Here the CDR3 DNA reads TGTGCCAGCAGTGAGGGAGCGGGAGCCTACGAGCAGTACTTC. Its translation is CASSEGAGAYEQYF.

The J gene is TRBJ2-1, the V gene TRBV3-1 (or the pseudogene TRBV3-2); a weak D match, TRBD2 (5 bases). The germline V gene has CDR1 LGHDT and CDR2 YNNKEL (reference sequence). This CDR3 is 19 amino acids long. Between the trimmed V and J ends, which lost 4 bases and 10 bases, there was a span of 32 bases. CDR3 in amino acids: CASSLHVLKGTDSWREQFF. In DNA, the CDR3 is TGTGCCAGCAGCCTCCATGTCCTTAAAGGCACGGACTCTTGGAGGGAGCAGTTCTTC.

The genes are TRBV5-6 and TRBJ2-7; no reliable D call. Trimming removed 3 bases at V and 1 base at J, with 8 bases between. The CDR3 has 13 amino acids. CDR1 SGHDT and CDR2 YYEEEE come from the germline V gene. CDR3 in DNA: TGTGCCAGCAGCTGGCGGTTTTCCTACGAGCAGTACTTC. It is translated as CASSWRFSYEQYF.

The J gene is TRBJ1-2, the V gene TRBV13, with TRBD1 matching 7 bases. This CDR3 is 14 amino acids long. V lost 0 bases, J lost 2 bases, and 0 bases stayed unmatched. Germline CDR1 is PRHDT and CDR2 is FYEKMQ (reference sequence). CDR3 residues: CASSLGQGNYGYTF. DNA for the CDR3: TGTGCCAGCAGCTTAGGACAGGGGAACTATGGCTACACCTTC.

The chain combines TRBV10-3 with TRBJ1-5, with D unresolved. Per germline, CDR1 ENHRY and CDR2 SYGVKD. The V end was cut by 5 bases, the J end by 5 bases, with 10 bases between. CDR3 length: 13 residues. CDR3 region: CAISPNTHQPQHF. The CDR3, as DNA: TGTGCCATCAGTCCAAACACCCATCAGCCCCAGCATTTT.

The J gene is TRBJ2-7, the V gene TRBV9; D possibly matches TRBD1 or TRBD2 (5 bases each). The germline V and J ends were trimmed by 4 bases and 0 bases, with 11 bases remaining between them. This CDR3 is built from 14 residues. Germline CDR1 SGDLS, CDR2 YYNGEE. The CDR3: CASSPRGTSYEQYF. The CDR3 coding sequence is TGTGCCAGCAGCCCCCGGGGCACCTCCTACGAGCAGTACTTC.